This TCR beta chain came from a study of tumor-infiltrating lymphocytes in oesophageal squamous cell carcinoma. Ten or more counts support this clonotype. TCRdb ran MiXCR on the PCR reads and lists one entry per CDR3 protein. The sample shows over 20,000 distinct CDR3 sequences, about 35% of them seen only once. V lost 3 bases to trimming and J lost 3 bases, with 18 bases between them. The germline V gene encodes CDR1 SGHNT and CDR2 YYREEE (reference sequence). The CDR3 consists of 16 residues. Sequencing was done on a sample of esophageal tumor tissue. The receptor was isolated from a female donor with esophageal squamous cell carcinoma. J is TRBJ1-2 and V is TRBV5-4; D might be TRBD1 (6 bases). This CDR3 is CASSSPGGRMDYGYTF. CDR3 bases: TGTGCCAGCAGCTCACCCGGGGGGCGGATGGACTATGGCTACACCTTC.